The 19 T cell receptor beta chains presented below share a single source sample, sequenced in a study of spatial heterogeneity in lung cancer. Specified time point: blood at routine non-recurrence follow-up after resection. Extraction of whole RNA from tumor, nontumor lung or frozen PBMC preceded unsorted sequencing. TCRdb independently ran MiXCR on the 5' RACE reads; one entry per CDR3 protein. The sample shows under 30,000 distinct CDR3 sequences, 6% of them seen only once. Sequencing used PBMCs, obtained at follow-up. The source of these receptors is a male donor with early-stage non-small cell lung cancer.

This clonotype was seen at least ten times. This chain joins TRBV4-3 and TRBJ1-1, with D uncertain. The V end lost 3 bases, the J end lost 0 bases, and 11 bases lay between the germline ends. From germline, CDR1 is LGHNA and CDR2 YSLEER. CDR3 length equals 15 residues. The chain's CDR3 is CASSQLLGMNTEAFF. The DNA of the CDR3 is TGCGCCAGCAGCCAGCTTTTGGGCATGAACACTGAAGCTTTCTTT.

This clonotype was seen at least ten times. The V and J genes are TRBV9 and TRBJ2-3; a weak D match, TRBD2 (5 bases). Germline loops: CDR1 SGDLS, CDR2 YYNGEE. The CDR3 spans 15 residues. Trimming took 0 bases from V and 0 from J, leaving 8 bases between them. For the CDR3, the DNA is TGTGCCAGCAGCGTAGGTCTAGCTAGCACAGATACGCAGTATTTT. Translating it yields CASSVGLASTDTQYF.

This clonotype has a count of ten or more. The chain couples TRBV9 to TRBJ2-1; D unclear. The CDR3 loop spans 13 amino acids. In germline, CDR1 is SGDLS, CDR2 YYNGEE. The germline V and J ends were trimmed by 5 bases and 0 bases, with 6 bases remaining between them. CDR3: CASSDSSYNEQFF. CDR3 nucleotide sequence: TGTGCCAGCAGTGATAGCTCCTACAATGAGCAGTTCTTC. Variable domain in full (rest from reference TRBV9 and TRBJ2-1): DSGVTQTPKHLITATGQRVTLRCSPRSGDLSVYWYQQSLDQGLQFLIQYYNGEERAKGNILERFSAQQFPDLHSELNLSSLELGDSALYFCASSDSSYNEQFFGPGTRLTVL.

This clonotype occurred many times. V is TRBV24-1 and J is TRBJ2-3; no definite D call. The CDR3 is 14 amino acids. The V end lost 11 bases, the J end lost 2 bases, and 16 bases lay between the germline ends. Germline V CDR1 and CDR2: KGHDR, SFDVKD. CDR3 amino acids: CAIADERFTDTQYF. Here the CDR3 DNA reads TGTGCCATCGCCGACGAGAGATTCACAGATACGCAGTATTTT.

This clonotype has a count of ten or more. The V and J genes are TRBV20-1 and TRBJ1-1, with D unclear. The CDR3 loop spans 11 amino acids. V lost 3 bases and J 8 bases, leaving 10 bases between the germline ends. Germline loops: CDR1 DFQATT, CDR2 SNEGSKA (reference sequence). CDR3 residues: CSASRSFEAFF. The CDR3 nucleotides are TGCAGTGCTAGCAGGTCGTTCGAAGCTTTCTTT.

This clonotype was detected ten times or more. This chain uses TRBV5-1 with TRBJ1-5; 9 bases agree with TRBD1. Germline assignment: CDR1 SGHRS and CDR2 YFSETQ. Losses at the gene ends were 4 bases for V and 2 bases for J; bases not matched to a gene: 1. This CDR3 has 14 amino acids. CDR3 DNA sequence: TGCGCCAGCAGCCGGACAGGGGGCAATCAGCCCCAGCATTTT. It specifies CASSRTGGNQPQHF.

Only a few counts were recorded for this clonotype. This chain uses TRBV4-1 with TRBJ2-1; a possible D gene is TRBD2 (5 bases). The CDR3 is 16 amino acids. CDR1 is MGHRA and CDR2 is YSYEKL in the germline V gene. The V and J ends lost 0 bases and 3 bases respectively, with 12 bases between them. The CDR3 DNA follows: TGCGCCAGCAGCCAAGATAGGGCTAGCAGCTACAATGAGCAGTTCTTC. It encodes CASSQDRASSYNEQFF.

The sample holds many counts of this clonotype. The V and J genes are TRBV4-1 and TRBJ2-3; 14 nucleotides agree with TRBD2. Per the germline V gene, CDR1 is MGHRA and CDR2 is YSYEKL. This CDR3 region has 17 residues. V shed 4 bases and J 4 bases; nucleotides not matched to a gene: 7. The CDR3 is CASSPAGTSGSADTQYF. CDR3 DNA sequence: TGCGCCAGCAGCCCAGCCGGGACTAGCGGGAGTGCAGATACGCAGTATTTT.

This chain joins TRBV7-8 and TRBJ2-5, with 11 bases matching TRBD2. The trim removed 3 bases at V and 2 bases at J, leaving 2 bases unmatched. The CDR3 runs 15 residues. Germline CDR1 is SGHVS and CDR2 is FQNEAQ. CDR3 protein: CASSLRTSGQETQYF. The CDR3 region has the DNA TGTGCCAGCAGCTTGAGGACTAGCGGGCAAGAGACCCAGTACTTC.

This clonotype has more than one count but fewer than ten. V and J are TRBV11-2 and TRBJ1-2; weak D call: TRBD1 (5 bases). V was trimmed by 5 bases and J by 4 bases, leaving 11 bases between them. The CDR3 sequence is 13 residues long. Germline lookup yields CDR1 SGHAT and CDR2 FQNNGV. CDR3 region: CASSRDQGYGYTF. CDR3 nucleotide sequence: TGTGCCAGCAGCAGGGACCAGGGCTATGGCTACACCTTC.

This clonotype was found many times. The chain links TRBV7-6 to TRBJ1-1, with a weak D call TRBD1 (5 bases). This CDR3 spans 15 amino acids. Trimming shortened V by 2 bases and J by 1 base, and 11 bases separated the two germline ends. The germline CDR1 and CDR2 sequences are SGHVS and FNYEAQ. The CDR3 loop is CASSLRGTENTEAFF. In DNA form, the CDR3 reads TGTGCCAGCAGCTTACGGGGGACGGAGAACACTGAAGCTTTCTTT.

The sample holds a few counts of this clonotype. V and J are TRBV6-4 and TRBJ2-5; TRBD2 aligns across 9 bases. The CDR3 is 14 amino acids. The V gene end was trimmed by 8 bases and the J gene end by 0 bases; junction bases not matched to a gene: 4. Per the germline V gene, CDR1 is MRHNA and CDR2 is SNTAGT. The CDR3 nucleotides read TGTGCCAGCTCTCCTAGCGGGGACCAAGAGACCCAGTACTTC. Protein: CASSPSGDQETQYF.

This clonotype was seen repeatedly, ten times or more. This CDR3 reads CASRGLEWGLVDTQYF. Written as DNA, the CDR3 is TGTGCCAGCAGGGGACTAGAGTGGGGTTTGGTAGATACGCAGTATTTT. The J gene is TRBJ2-3, the V gene TRBV6-5, with TRBD2 matching 8 bases. The CDR3 sequence is 16 residues long. Germline V CDR1 and CDR2: MNHEY, SVGAGI. The trim removed 6 bases at V and 5 bases at J, leaving 13 bases unmatched.

The sample holds many counts of this clonotype. V is TRBV7-2 and J is TRBJ1-4; D gene unclear. Trimming removed 2 bases at V and 10 bases at J, with 11 bases between. This CDR3 is 13 amino acids long. CDR1 is SGHTA, CDR2 FQGNSA, per germline. DNA of the CDR3: TGTGCCAGCAGCTTATCCCAGGAAGGAAAACTGTTTTTT. Amino acid sequence: CASSLSQEGKLFF.

This chain connects TRBV27 to TRBJ1-1; D gene unclear. The CDR3 is 14 residues long. V was shortened by 6 bases and J by 10 bases, with 21 bases between the two germline ends. Germline assignment: CDR1 MNHEY and CDR2 SMNVEV (reference sequence). CDR3 residues: CASRPHRRVERAFF. In DNA, the CDR3 is TGTGCCAGCAGACCCCATCGCCGGGTCGAGAGAGCTTTCTTT.

The gene calls are TRBV13 and TRBJ2-1, with 7 bases matching TRBD2. Germline V gene lookup returns CDR1 PRHDT and CDR2 FYEKMQ (reference sequence). The CDR3 is 15 amino acids. The V gene end was trimmed by 4 bases and the J gene end by 4 bases; junction bases not matched to a gene: 7. The CDR3 region has the DNA TGTGCCAGCAGCTCCACGACTAGCTATTACAATGAGCAGTTCTTC. This encodes CASSSTTSYYNEQFF. Complete variable domain (other parts from reference TRBV13 and TRBJ2-1): AAGVIQSPRHLIKEKRETATLKCYPIPRHDTVYWYQQGPGQDPQFLISFYEKMQSDKGSIPDRFSAQQFSDYHSELNMSSLELGDSALYFCASSSTTSYYNEQFFGPGTRLTVL.

J is TRBJ1-2 and V is TRBV7-3; D not certain. CDR1 is SGHTA and CDR2 is FQGTGA in the germline V gene. The CDR3 length is 15 residues. V lost 1 base and J lost 4, with 13 bases in between. Here the CDR3 DNA reads TGTGCCAGCAGCTTAAGTAACGGTCTGAGCTATGGCTACACCTTC. As protein: CASSLSNGLSYGYTF.

The sample holds a few counts of this clonotype. The rearrangement uses TRBV12-3 or TRBV12-4 and TRBJ1-6, with D maybe TRBD1 (5 bases). Trimming took off 0 bases at V and 8 bases at J, with 11 bases between the two ends. The length of the CDR3 is 15 residues. DNA of the CDR3: TGTGCCAGCAGTTTAGCTTCCGGGGGAGATTCACCCCTCCACTTT. Translation: CASSLASGGDSPLHF.

This clonotype was detected many times. The rearrangement links TRBV11-1 to TRBJ2-3, with 11 bases lining up with TRBD2. The CDR3 is 17 residues long. Per the germline V gene, CDR1 is SGHAT and CDR2 is FQDESV (reference sequence). V lost 4 bases to trimming and J lost 5 bases; unmatched junction nucleotides: 11. The CDR3 DNA reads as TGTGCCAGCAGCTCGCAAGCTACTAGCGGGAGACGAGATACGCAGTATTTT. Its translation: CASSSQATSGRRDTQYF.